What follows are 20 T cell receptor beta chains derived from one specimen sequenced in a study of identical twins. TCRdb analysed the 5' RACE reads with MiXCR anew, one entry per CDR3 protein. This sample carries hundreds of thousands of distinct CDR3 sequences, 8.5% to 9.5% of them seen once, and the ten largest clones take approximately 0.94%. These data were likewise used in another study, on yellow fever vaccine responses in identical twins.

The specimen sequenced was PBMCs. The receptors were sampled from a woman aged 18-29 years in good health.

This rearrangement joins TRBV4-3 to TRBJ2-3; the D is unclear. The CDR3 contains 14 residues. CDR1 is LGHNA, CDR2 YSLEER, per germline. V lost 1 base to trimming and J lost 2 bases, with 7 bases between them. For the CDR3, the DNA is TGCGCCAGCAGCCAAGTCCATTCCACAGATACGCAGTATTTT. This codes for CASSQVHSTDTQYF.

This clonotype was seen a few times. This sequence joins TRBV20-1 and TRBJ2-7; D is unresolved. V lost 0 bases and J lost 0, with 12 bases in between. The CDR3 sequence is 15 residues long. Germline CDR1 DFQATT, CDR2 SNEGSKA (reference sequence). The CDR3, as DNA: TGCAGTGCTAGAGATCACGGCAGGAGCTCCTACGAGCAGTACTTC. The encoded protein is CSARDHGRSSYEQYF.

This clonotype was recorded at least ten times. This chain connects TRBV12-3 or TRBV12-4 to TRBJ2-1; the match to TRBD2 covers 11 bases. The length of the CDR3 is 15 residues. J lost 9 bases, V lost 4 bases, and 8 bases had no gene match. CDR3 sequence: CASSSPLAGGSEQFF. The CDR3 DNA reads TGTGCCAGCAGTTCCCCCCTAGCGGGGGGCAGTGAGCAGTTCTTC.

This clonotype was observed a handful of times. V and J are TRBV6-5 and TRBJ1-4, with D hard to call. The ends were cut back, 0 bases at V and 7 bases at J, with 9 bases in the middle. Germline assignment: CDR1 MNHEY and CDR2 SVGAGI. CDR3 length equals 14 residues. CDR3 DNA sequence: TGTGCCAGCAGTTACTCGGGCCGGACTGAAAAACTGTTTTTT. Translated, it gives CASSYSGRTEKLFF.

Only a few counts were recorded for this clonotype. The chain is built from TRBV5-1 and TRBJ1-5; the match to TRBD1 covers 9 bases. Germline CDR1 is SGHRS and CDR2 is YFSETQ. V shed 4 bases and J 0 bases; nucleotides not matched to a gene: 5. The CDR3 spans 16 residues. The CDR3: CASSLGQGTSNQPQHF. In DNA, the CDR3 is TGCGCCAGCAGCCTCGGACAGGGGACTAGCAATCAGCCCCAGCATTTT.

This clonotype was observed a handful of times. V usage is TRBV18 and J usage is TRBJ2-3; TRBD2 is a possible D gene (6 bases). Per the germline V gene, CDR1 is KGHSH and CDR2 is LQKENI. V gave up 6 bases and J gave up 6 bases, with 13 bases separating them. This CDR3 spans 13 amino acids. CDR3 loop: CASSDYSGDTQYF. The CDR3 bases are TGTGCCAGCTCGGACTACAGCGGGGATACGCAGTATTTT.

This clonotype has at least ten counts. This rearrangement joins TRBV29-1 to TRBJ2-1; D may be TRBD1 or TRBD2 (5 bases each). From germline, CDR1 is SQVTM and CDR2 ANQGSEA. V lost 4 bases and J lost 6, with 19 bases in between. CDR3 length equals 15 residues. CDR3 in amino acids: CSVGVGVGVFNEQFF. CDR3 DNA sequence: TGCAGCGTTGGGGTGGGGGTAGGTGTATTCAATGAGCAGTTCTTC.

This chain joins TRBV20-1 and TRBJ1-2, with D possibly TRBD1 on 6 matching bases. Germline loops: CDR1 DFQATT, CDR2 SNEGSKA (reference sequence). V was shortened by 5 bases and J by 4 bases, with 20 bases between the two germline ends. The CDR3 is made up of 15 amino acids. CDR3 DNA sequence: TGCAGTGCTTTTCCGTCAAACAGGGCAGGCTATGGCTACACCTTC. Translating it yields CSAFPSNRAGYGYTF.

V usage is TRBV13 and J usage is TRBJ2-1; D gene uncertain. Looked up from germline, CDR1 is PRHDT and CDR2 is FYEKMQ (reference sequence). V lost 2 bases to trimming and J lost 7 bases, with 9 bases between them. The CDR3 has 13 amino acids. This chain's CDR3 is CASSLLDHNEQFF. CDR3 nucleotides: TGTGCCAGCAGCTTATTGGACCATAATGAGCAGTTCTTC.

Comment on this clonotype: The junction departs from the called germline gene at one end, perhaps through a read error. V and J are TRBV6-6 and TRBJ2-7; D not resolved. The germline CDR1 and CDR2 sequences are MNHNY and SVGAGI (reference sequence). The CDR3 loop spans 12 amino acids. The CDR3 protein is CTRTATIPEQYF. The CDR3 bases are TGTACCAGGACCGCTACTATACCCGAGCAGTACTTC.

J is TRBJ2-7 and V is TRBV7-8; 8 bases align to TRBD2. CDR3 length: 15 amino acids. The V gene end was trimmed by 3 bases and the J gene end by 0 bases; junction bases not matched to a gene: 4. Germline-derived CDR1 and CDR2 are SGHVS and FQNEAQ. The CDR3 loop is CASSFRSGISYEQYF. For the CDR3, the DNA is TGTGCCAGCAGCTTCCGTAGCGGGATCTCCTACGAGCAGTACTTC.

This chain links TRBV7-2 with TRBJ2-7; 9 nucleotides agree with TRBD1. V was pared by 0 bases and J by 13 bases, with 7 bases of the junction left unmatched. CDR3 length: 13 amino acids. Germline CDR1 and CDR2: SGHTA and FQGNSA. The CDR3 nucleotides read TGTGCCAGCAGCTTAGCTAGGACAGGGGATCGCTACTTC. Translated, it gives CASSLARTGDRYF.

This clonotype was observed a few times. CDR3 sequence: CASSYSLFGRQKNNEQFF. CDR3 sequence (DNA): TGTGCCAGCAGTTACTCCCTTTTTGGACGACAGAAGAACAATGAGCAGTTCTTC. The chain carries TRBV6-5 and TRBJ2-1; TRBD1 might be the D (5 bases). Germline values: CDR1 MNHEY, CDR2 SVGAGI. Trimming removed 0 bases from V and 5 bases from J, with 20 bases in between. The CDR3 covers 18 residues.

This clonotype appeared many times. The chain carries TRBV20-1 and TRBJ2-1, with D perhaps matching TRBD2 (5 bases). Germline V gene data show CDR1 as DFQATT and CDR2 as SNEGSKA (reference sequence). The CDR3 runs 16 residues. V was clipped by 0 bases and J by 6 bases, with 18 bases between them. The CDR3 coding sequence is TGCAGTGCTAGAGATGGCCTAGCTCTTGGGGTCAATGAGCAGTTCTTC. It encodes CSARDGLALGVNEQFF.

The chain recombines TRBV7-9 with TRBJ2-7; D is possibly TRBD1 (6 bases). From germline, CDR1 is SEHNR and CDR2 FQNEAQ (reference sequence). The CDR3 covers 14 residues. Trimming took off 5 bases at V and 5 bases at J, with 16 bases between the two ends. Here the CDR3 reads CASSPLDKGDEQYF. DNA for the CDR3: TGTGCCAGCAGCCCCCTTGATAAGGGGGACGAGCAGTACTTC.

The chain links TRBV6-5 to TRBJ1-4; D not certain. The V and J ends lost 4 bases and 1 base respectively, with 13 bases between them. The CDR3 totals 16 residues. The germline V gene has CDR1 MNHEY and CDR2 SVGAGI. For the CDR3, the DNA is TGTGCCAGCAGTTTTTTTTCCACTTTAACTAATGAAAAACTGTTTTTT. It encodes CASSFFSTLTNEKLFF.

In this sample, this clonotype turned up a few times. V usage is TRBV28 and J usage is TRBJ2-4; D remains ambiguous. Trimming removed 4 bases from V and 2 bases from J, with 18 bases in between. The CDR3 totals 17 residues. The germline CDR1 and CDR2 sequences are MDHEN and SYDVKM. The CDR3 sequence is CASSYKTESTPKNIQYF. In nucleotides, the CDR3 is TGTGCCAGCAGTTACAAGACGGAATCTACCCCCAAAAACATTCAGTACTTC.

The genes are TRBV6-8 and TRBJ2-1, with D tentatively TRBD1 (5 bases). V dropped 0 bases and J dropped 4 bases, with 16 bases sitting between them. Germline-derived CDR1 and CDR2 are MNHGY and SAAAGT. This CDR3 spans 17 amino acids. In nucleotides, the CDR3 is TGTGCCAGCAGTTACTCTACAGGATGCACAATTTACAATGAGCAGTTCTTC. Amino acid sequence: CASSYSTGCTIYNEQFF.

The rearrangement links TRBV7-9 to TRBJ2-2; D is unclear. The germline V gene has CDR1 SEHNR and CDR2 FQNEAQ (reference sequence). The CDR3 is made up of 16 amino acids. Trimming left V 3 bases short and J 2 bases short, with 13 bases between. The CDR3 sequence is CASSFVIGENTGELFF. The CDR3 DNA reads TGTGCCAGCAGCTTCGTGATTGGGGAAAACACCGGGGAGCTGTTTTTT.

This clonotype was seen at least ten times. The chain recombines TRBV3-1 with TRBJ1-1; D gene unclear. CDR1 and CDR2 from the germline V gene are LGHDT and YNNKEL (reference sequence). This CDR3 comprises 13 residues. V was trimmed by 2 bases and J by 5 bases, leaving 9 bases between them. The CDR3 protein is CASSQFRSTEAFF. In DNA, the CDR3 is TGTGCCAGCAGCCAATTCAGGTCTACTGAAGCTTTCTTT.